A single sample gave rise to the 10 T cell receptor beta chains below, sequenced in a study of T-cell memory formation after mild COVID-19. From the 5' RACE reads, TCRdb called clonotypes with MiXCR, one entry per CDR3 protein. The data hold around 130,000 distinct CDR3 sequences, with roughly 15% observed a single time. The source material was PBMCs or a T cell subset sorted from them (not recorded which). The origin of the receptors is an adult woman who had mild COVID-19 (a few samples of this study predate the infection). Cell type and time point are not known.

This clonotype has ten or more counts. In DNA form, the CDR3 reads TGTGCCAGCAGCCGTGACAGTACCTACGAGCAGTACTTC. Translating it yields CASSRDSTYEQYF. V usage is TRBV27 and J usage is TRBJ2-7, with TRBD1 as a possible D gene (5 bases). This CDR3 region has 13 residues. V was trimmed by 6 bases and J by 2 bases, leaving 11 bases between them. Germline V lookup: CDR1 MNHEY, CDR2 SMNVEV (reference sequence).

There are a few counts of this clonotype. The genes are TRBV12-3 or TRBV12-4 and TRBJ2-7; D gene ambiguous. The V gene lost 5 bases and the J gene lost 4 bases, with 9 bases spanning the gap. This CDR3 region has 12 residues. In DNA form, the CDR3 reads TGTGCCAGCAGTCAAACAAGGTACGAGCAGTACTTC. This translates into CASSQTRYEQYF.

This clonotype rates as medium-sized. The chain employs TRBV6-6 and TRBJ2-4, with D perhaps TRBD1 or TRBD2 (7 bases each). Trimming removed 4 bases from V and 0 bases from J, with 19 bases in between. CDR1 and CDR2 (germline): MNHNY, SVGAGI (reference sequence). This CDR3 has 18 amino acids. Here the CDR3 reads CASSFNAGGLIAKNIQYF. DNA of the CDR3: TGTGCCAGCAGTTTCAACGCAGGGGGACTAATAGCCAAAAACATTCAGTACTTC.

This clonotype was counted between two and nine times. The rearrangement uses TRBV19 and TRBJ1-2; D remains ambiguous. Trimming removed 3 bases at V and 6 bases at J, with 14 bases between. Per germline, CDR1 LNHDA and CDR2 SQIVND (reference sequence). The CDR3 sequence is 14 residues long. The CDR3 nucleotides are TGTGCCAGTAGTATCACGCCAGGAGGCAATGGCTACACCTTC. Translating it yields CASSITPGGNGYTF.

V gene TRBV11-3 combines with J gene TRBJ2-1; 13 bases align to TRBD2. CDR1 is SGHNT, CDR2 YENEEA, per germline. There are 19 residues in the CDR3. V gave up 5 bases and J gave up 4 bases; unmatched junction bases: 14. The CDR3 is CASSPGLAGAPLHYNEQFF. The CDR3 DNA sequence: TGTGCCAGCAGCCCCGGACTAGCGGGAGCCCCCCTTCATTACAATGAGCAGTTCTTC.

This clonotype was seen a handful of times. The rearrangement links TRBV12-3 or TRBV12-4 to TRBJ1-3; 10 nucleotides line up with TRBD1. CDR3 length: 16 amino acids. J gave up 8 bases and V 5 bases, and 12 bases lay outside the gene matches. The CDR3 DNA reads TGTGCCAGCAGTAAGGACAGGGGGATTATGGAGGACACCATATATTTT. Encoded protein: CASSKDRGIMEDTIYF.

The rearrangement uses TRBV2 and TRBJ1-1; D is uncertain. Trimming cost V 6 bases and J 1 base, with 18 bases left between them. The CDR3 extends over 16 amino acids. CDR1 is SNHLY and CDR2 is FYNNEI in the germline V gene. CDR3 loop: CASSEWRGYQNTEAFF. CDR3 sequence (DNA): TGTGCCAGCAGCGAGTGGCGGGGTTATCAGAACACTGAAGCTTTCTTT.

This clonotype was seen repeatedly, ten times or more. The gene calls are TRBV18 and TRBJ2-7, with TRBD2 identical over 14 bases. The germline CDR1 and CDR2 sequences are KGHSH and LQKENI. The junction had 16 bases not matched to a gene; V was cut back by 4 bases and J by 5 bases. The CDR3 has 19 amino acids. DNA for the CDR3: TGTGCCAGCTCACTGAACTCCGGGACTAGCGGGAGAAACGCTAACGAGCAGTACTTC. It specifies CASSLNSGTSGRNANEQYF.

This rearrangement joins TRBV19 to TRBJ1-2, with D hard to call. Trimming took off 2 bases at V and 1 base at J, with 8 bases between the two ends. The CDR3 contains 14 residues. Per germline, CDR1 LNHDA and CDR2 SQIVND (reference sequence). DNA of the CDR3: TGTGCCAGTAGTATACTAAGCGTTAACTATGGCTACACCTTC. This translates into CASSILSVNYGYTF.

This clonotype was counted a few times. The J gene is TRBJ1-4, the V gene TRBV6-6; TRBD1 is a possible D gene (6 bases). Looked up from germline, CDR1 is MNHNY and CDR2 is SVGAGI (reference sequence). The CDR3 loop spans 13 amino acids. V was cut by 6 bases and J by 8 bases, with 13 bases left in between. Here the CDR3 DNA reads TGTGCCAGCAGCGGGGGGGCGCGGGAAAAACTGTTTTTT. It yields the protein CASSGGAREKLFF.